These 21 T cell receptor beta chains were all obtained from the same sample, sequenced in a study of T cell repertoires in cytomegalovirus infection. Antigens of these TCRs are unknown. TCRdb re-derived calls from the reads in MiXCR, one entry per CDR3 protein. The sample yields about 270,000 distinct CDR3 sequences, 22% seen once. Here the sequenced sample was cultured PBMCs, taken from culture after CMV antigen stimulation. These receptors were obtained from a human donor in good health (CMV status not recorded). Some clones in this sample may be carry-over from other donors' samples.

This clonotype was observed a single time. The chain combines TRBV27 with TRBJ2-7; 10 bases match TRBD1. Germline V CDR1 and CDR2: MNHEY, SMNVEV (reference sequence). Germline trimming cut 5 bases from V and 1 base from J; bases unmatched to any gene: 5. The CDR3 sequence is 15 residues long. The CDR3 region has the DNA TGTGCCAGCAGTCCCGACAGGGGGCCGTCCTACGAGCAGTACTTC. Its protein product is CASSPDRGPSYEQYF.

The genes are TRBV7-2 and TRBJ2-7, with D perhaps TRBD2 (6 bases). Germline V lookup: CDR1 SGHTA, CDR2 FQGNSA. This CDR3 spans 13 amino acids. Between the trimmed V and J ends, which lost 8 bases and 0 bases, there was a span of 11 bases. CDR3 DNA: TGTGCCAGCCGAGGAGGGACCTCCTACGAGCAGTACTTC. Its translation: CASRGGTSYEQYF.

The chain has TRBV4-1 and TRBJ2-2, with a weak D call TRBD1 (5 bases). Looked up from germline, CDR1 is MGHRA and CDR2 is YSYEKL. The V end was cut by 9 bases, the J end by 1 base, with 9 bases between. The CDR3 extends over 13 amino acids. CDR3 loop: CASIDRNTGELFF. The CDR3 coding sequence is TGCGCCAGTATTGACAGGAACACCGGGGAGCTGTTTTTT.

In this sample, this clonotype turned up a few times. In DNA, the CDR3 is TGTGCCAGTAAGCCGGGACAGGGGGATCATCAGCCCCAGCATTTT. Its protein product is CASKPGQGDHQPQHF. The J gene is TRBJ1-5, the V gene TRBV19, with TRBD1 matching 11 bases. The ends lost 7 bases at V and 5 bases at J; junction bases unmatched: 7. This CDR3 comprises 15 residues. Looked up from germline, CDR1 is LNHDA and CDR2 is SQIVND (reference sequence).

The sample holds one count of this clonotype. This chain uses TRBV7-9 with TRBJ2-3, with 9 nucleotides matching TRBD1. CDR1 SEHNR and CDR2 FQNEAQ come from the germline V gene (reference sequence). J was trimmed by 2 bases and V by 4 bases; bases with no gene match: 7. The CDR3 runs to 16 residues. Written as DNA, the CDR3 is TGTGCCAGCAGCTGGGGGACAGGGACTTTCACAGATACGCAGTATTTT. Protein sequence: CASSWGTGTFTDTQYF.

The V gene is TRBV7-9, the J gene TRBJ2-3; D is unresolved. This CDR3 is 12 amino acids long. Trimming stripped 5 bases from V and 4 bases from J, with 7 bases between. Germline CDR1 reads SEHNR; CDR2 reads FQNEAQ (reference sequence). CDR3 DNA sequence: TGTGCCAGCAGCCCTTGGGCAGATACGCAGTATTTT. Translating it yields CASSPWADTQYF.

This clonotype was counted a few times. V usage is TRBV29-1 and J usage is TRBJ1-6, with 8 bases matching TRBD1. CDR1 is SQVTM, CDR2 ANQGSEA, per germline. The CDR3 contains 13 residues. Unmatched junction bases numbered 6, after V lost 6 bases and J lost 8 bases. CDR3 sequence reads: CSVADRGDSPLHF. The CDR3 bases are TGCAGCGTCGCTGACAGGGGTGATTCACCCCTCCACTTT.

The sample holds a few counts of this clonotype. The rearrangement links TRBV10-3 to TRBJ2-7; D ambiguous. Per the germline V gene, CDR1 is ENHRY and CDR2 is SYGVKD. Trimming took 11 bases from V and 0 from J, leaving 11 bases between them. The CDR3 length is 12 residues. CDR3 in amino acids: CAVGSSSYEQYF. The CDR3 bases are TGTGCCGTTGGCTCGAGCTCCTACGAGCAGTACTTC.

This clonotype was seen only a few times. The chain has TRBV4-2 and TRBJ2-5, with D perhaps matching TRBD1 or TRBD2 (6 bases each). Germline CDR1 and CDR2: LGHNA and YNFKEQ. The CDR3 consists of 17 residues. Trimming shortened V by 0 bases and J by 5 bases, and 19 bases separated the two germline ends. This CDR3 is CASSQDLGGRSLETQYF. In DNA, the CDR3 is TGTGCCAGCAGCCAAGATCTTGGGGGGCGAAGTTTGGAGACCCAGTACTTC.

The CDR3: CASSQGLAEANVLTF. The CDR3 coding sequence is TGTGCCAGTAGCCAGGGGCTGGCGGAGGCCAACGTCCTGACTTTC. The chain combines TRBV19 with TRBJ2-6; maybe TRBD1 (6 bases). There are 15 residues in the CDR3. Germline loops: CDR1 LNHDA, CDR2 SQIVND (reference sequence). Deletions cut 6 bases from V and 6 bases from J, with 15 bases between.

This chain connects TRBV6-4 to TRBJ1-5, with TRBD1 as a possible D gene (5 bases). The CDR3 totals 13 residues. V was clipped by 4 bases and J by 6 bases, with 10 bases between them. CDR1 MRHNA and CDR2 SNTAGT come from the germline V gene. The CDR3 reads CASSAQGSQPQHF. CDR3 DNA sequence: TGTGCCAGCAGTGCTCAGGGTAGTCAGCCCCAGCATTTT.

This clonotype was counted ten times or more. The chain links TRBV7-2 to TRBJ2-7, with D perhaps matching TRBD2 (5 bases). Germline V gene lookup returns CDR1 SGHTA and CDR2 FQGNSA. This CDR3 is built from 16 residues. Trimming pared 1 base from V and 3 bases from J, leaving 16 bases between. CDR3 protein: CASSLGRGYDYYEQYF. The CDR3 DNA reads TGTGCCAGCAGCTTAGGTAGAGGGTACGACTACTACGAGCAGTACTTC.

The chain is built from TRBV12-3 or TRBV12-4 and TRBJ2-2; D might be TRBD1 (5 bases). V lost 2 bases and J lost 7, with 11 bases in between. The CDR3 is 14 amino acids. The CDR3 loop reads CASSLQGWIGELFF. For the CDR3, the DNA is TGTGCCAGCAGTTTACAGGGATGGATCGGGGAGCTGTTTTTT.

This clonotype was counted between two and nine times. The chain recombines TRBV2 with TRBJ2-7; 7 nucleotides align to TRBD2. Losses at the gene ends were 6 bases for V and 4 bases for J; bases not matched to a gene: 3. This CDR3 has 12 residues. Germline CDR1 SNHLY, CDR2 FYNNEI. CDR3 amino acids: CASSGGSYEQYF. The CDR3 DNA sequence: TGTGCCAGCAGCGGGGGGAGTTACGAGCAGTACTTC.

This clonotype has just a few counts. This chain connects TRBV7-2 to TRBJ2-3; no firm D call. The CDR3 runs to 16 residues. Per the germline V gene, CDR1 is SGHTA and CDR2 is FQGNSA. V was cut by 5 bases and J by 3 bases, with 18 bases left in between. CDR3 in amino acids: CASSPRPSSETDTQYF. CDR3 sequence (DNA): TGTGCCAGCAGCCCAAGACCGTCGAGCGAAACAGATACGCAGTATTTT.

This clonotype occurred a few times. This chain connects TRBV6-2 or TRBV6-3 to TRBJ2-7, with a possible D match to TRBD2 (6 bases). Germline CDR1 MNHEY, CDR2 SVGEGT. The germline V and J ends were trimmed by 7 bases and 4 bases, with 26 bases remaining between them. This CDR3 is built from 17 residues. The CDR3 sequence: CASTASGSGTPGYEQYV. DNA of the CDR3: TGTGCCAGCACTGCTTCGGGTTCTGGGACTCCCGGGTACGAGCAGTACGTC.

This clonotype was observed at least ten times. V usage is TRBV7-8 and J usage is TRBJ2-2; the D gene is possibly TRBD1 (6 bases). The CDR3 has 16 amino acids. V dropped 7 bases and J dropped 5 bases, with 20 bases sitting between them. Germline lookup yields CDR1 SGHVS and CDR2 FQNEAQ. CDR3 DNA: TGTGCCAGCACCGTAATCCGGGACATAACGACCGGGGAGCTGTTTTTT. Translation gives CASTVIRDITTGELFF.

V gene TRBV7-2 combines with J gene TRBJ1-5, with no clear D. This CDR3 spans 14 amino acids. Trimming cost V 6 bases and J 4 bases, with 13 bases left between them. Germline V gene sequence: CDR1 SGHTA, CDR2 FQGNSA. CDR3 loop: CASRRRRNNQPQHF. In DNA, the CDR3 is TGTGCCAGCAGACGTAGACGGAATAATCAGCCCCAGCATTTT.

At least ten counts were recorded for this clonotype. This chain uses TRBV19 with TRBJ2-7, with D possibly TRBD2 on 6 matching bases. Germline V gene sequence: CDR1 LNHDA, CDR2 SQIVND (reference sequence). V lost 7 bases and J lost 4, with 17 bases in between. This CDR3 spans 14 amino acids. In DNA form, the CDR3 reads TGTGCCAGTAAGACCTCTCTCGGGAGTTACGAGCAGTACTTC. Its protein is CASKTSLGSYEQYF.

The V gene is TRBV29-1, the J gene TRBJ1-2; D might be TRBD1 (6 bases). V shed 6 bases and J shed 3 bases, with 14 bases lying between them. Germline V lookup: CDR1 SQVTM, CDR2 ANQGSEA. This CDR3 contains 13 residues. The CDR3 nucleotides read TGCAGCGTCGTGGGGGGCAGTGACTATGGCTACACCTTC. Translated: CSVVGGSDYGYTF.

The chain carries TRBV24-1 and TRBJ1-2; D gene unclear. V lost 6 bases, J lost 5 bases, and 15 bases lay in between. CDR3 length: 14 residues. The germline gives CDR1 KGHDR, CDR2 SFDVKD. The CDR3 is CATSRRDGRYGYTF. DNA for the CDR3: TGTGCCACCAGTAGACGAGACGGAAGATATGGCTACACCTTC.